One and the same sample provided the 24 T cell receptor beta chains below, sequenced in a study of cytomegalovirus exposure and HLA in healthy donors. PCR was performed using 60 Vbeta and 13 Jbeta primers. The table came from immunoSEQ multiplex PCR; TCRdb's copy has only in-frame clones and leaves some out. The sample has under 200,000 clones, roughly 13% seen once. Sequences were obtained from PBMCs. The source of these receptors is a man aged 45-65 years in good health and CMV-seropositive.

This clone has a handful of counts. V gene TRBV9 combines with J gene TRBJ2-7; the D gene is possibly TRBD2 (6 bases). The CDR3 length is 16 residues. From germline, CDR1 is SGDLS and CDR2 YYNGEE. V lost 0 bases, J lost 0 bases, and 13 bases lay in between. Here the CDR3 DNA reads TGTGCCAGCAGCGTAGGTGGAGGGAACCCCTCCTACGAGCAGTACTTC. This codes for CASSVGGGNPSYEQYF.

V gene TRBV11-3 combines with J gene TRBJ1-1, with 11 bases matching TRBD1. CDR3 length: 14 residues. Looked up from germline, CDR1 is SGHNT and CDR2 is YENEEA. The junction had 2 bases not matched to a gene; V was cut back by 4 bases and J by 4 bases. CDR3 DNA: TGTGCCAGCAGCTGGACAGGGGGCGGCACTGAAGCTTTCTTT. Protein: CASSWTGGGTEAFF.

This chain connects TRBV21-1 to TRBJ1-1; TRBD1 was called by the table and not checked on the DNA. TRBV21-1 is assigned pseudogene status. The CDR3 contains 16 residues. CDR3 DNA sequence: TGTGCCAGCGGCAGCGCAACGACAGGGGAAAACACTGAAGCTTTCTTT. The encoded protein is CASGSATTGENTEAFF.

This rearrangement joins TRBV11-2 to TRBJ1-4, with D possibly TRBD1 on 5 matching bases. This CDR3 is built from 15 residues. Germline V lookup: CDR1 SGHAT, CDR2 FQNNGV. Trimming shortened V by 5 bases and J by 7 bases, and 17 bases separated the two germline ends. CDR3 sequence reads: CASSTLLRDGEKLFF. CDR3 nucleotide sequence: TGTGCCAGCAGCACGCTTCTCAGGGATGGTGAAAAACTGTTTTTT.

The J gene is TRBJ1-1, the V gene TRBV29-1; 7 nucleotides agree with TRBD1. The CDR3 is made up of 12 amino acids. Trimming at V came to 7 bases and at J to 6 bases, leaving 8 bases not matched to a gene. Germline-derived CDR1 and CDR2 are SQVTM and ANQGSEA. The CDR3 DNA reads TGCAGCGCTAGCCCGCAGGGGGCTGAAGCTTTCTTT. The encoded protein is CSASPQGAEAFF.

The CDR3 loop reads CASSDLGYTF. The CDR3 DNA sequence: TGTGCCAGCAGTGATCTAGGCTACACCTTC. The J gene is TRBJ1-2, the V gene TRBV28, with no clear D. The CDR3 is 10 residues long. The germline gives CDR1 MDHEN, CDR2 SYDVKM. Trimming removed 5 bases at V and 8 bases at J, with 6 bases between.

This clone occurred a few times. The V gene is TRBV28, the J gene TRBJ1-6; a weak D match, TRBD1 (6 bases). Germline V gene lookup returns CDR1 MDHEN and CDR2 SYDVKM. The V end was cut by 5 bases, the J end by 7 bases, with 15 bases between. This CDR3 region has 15 residues. The CDR3 protein is CASSPSGRGNSPLHF. CDR3 nucleotide sequence: TGTGCCAGCAGTCCGTCGGGCAGGGGCAATTCACCCCTCCACTTT.

The chain links TRBV4-2 to TRBJ1-2; TRBD1 aligns across 7 bases. There are 13 residues in the CDR3. J gave up 7 bases and V 0 bases, and 2 bases lay outside the gene matches. Germline CDR1 and CDR2: LGHNA and YNFKEQ. The CDR3 DNA follows: TGTGCCAGCAGCCAAGAGGACAGGAGTGGCTACACCTTC. This encodes CASSQEDRSGYTF.

This clone turned up a few times. In nucleotides, the CDR3 is TGTGCCAGCTCACCATATACTAGCGGGGGACACACAGATACGCAGTATTTT. This codes for CASSPYTSGGHTDTQYF. The chain couples TRBV18 to TRBJ2-3; 11 bases map to TRBD2. V was clipped by 2 bases and J by 2 bases; unmatched bases: 6. CDR1 KGHSH and CDR2 LQKENI come from the germline V gene. The CDR3 is 17 residues long.

This clone was picked up a small number of times. The chain uses TRBV11-2 and TRBJ2-1, with D possibly being TRBD2 (6 bases). V lost 5 bases to trimming and J lost 0 bases, with 23 bases between them. The germline V gene has CDR1 SGHAT and CDR2 FQNNGV. This CDR3 has 19 amino acids. Here the CDR3 reads CASSLRGLLPRSSYNEQFF. In nucleotides, the CDR3 is TGTGCCAGCAGCCTCCGGGGACTCCTGCCTCGGAGCTCCTACAATGAGCAGTTCTTC.

This clone was counted only a few times. The chain joins TRBV9 to TRBJ1-4, with 7 bases that match TRBD1. CDR1 is SGDLS and CDR2 is YYNGEE in the germline V gene. The CDR3 contains 15 residues. Trimming removed 3 bases from V and 7 bases from J; junction bases left unmatched: 9. This chain's CDR3 is CASSASQGRSEKLFF. The CDR3 DNA is TGTGCCAGCAGCGCTTCACAGGGGCGAAGTGAAAAACTGTTTTTT.

The genes are TRBV14 and TRBJ2-7; TRBD1 agrees at 10 bases. Germline V CDR1 and CDR2: SGHDN, FVKESK. With 1 base clipped from V and 4 bases from J, the junction kept 4 bases outside the gene matches. This CDR3 comprises 15 residues. The CDR3 loop reads CASSQGTGGPYEQYF. CDR3 DNA sequence: TGTGCCAGCAGCCAAGGGACAGGGGGTCCTTACGAGCAGTACTTC.

A word on this clone: Other DNA sequences in the same sample also yield this CDR3. CDR3 sequence (DNA): TGTGCCAGCGGCTCACCCCTCCACTTT. It encodes CASGSPLHF. The genes are TRBV28 and TRBJ1-6; D remains unclear. The V end lost 8 bases, the J end lost 10 bases, and 3 bases lay between the germline ends. The CDR3 totals 9 residues. Germline assignment: CDR1 MDHEN and CDR2 SYDVKM.

V gene TRBV5-1 combines with J gene TRBJ1-1; TRBD1 matches at 10 bases. Germline V lookup: CDR1 SGHRS, CDR2 YFSETQ. The CDR3 contains 16 residues. Trimming removed 3 bases from V and 5 bases from J; junction bases left unmatched: 10. Here the CDR3 DNA reads TGCGCCAGCAGCTGGGCTACCGGGACAGGGGTAACTGAAGCTTTCTTT. It yields the protein CASSWATGTGVTEAFF.

This sequence joins TRBV13 and TRBJ2-7, with TRBD1 matching 7 bases. This CDR3 has 14 residues. Per the germline V gene, CDR1 is PRHDT and CDR2 is FYEKMQ (reference sequence). The trim removed 2 bases at V and 3 bases at J, leaving 4 bases unmatched. Here the CDR3 reads CASSLKRTGYEQYF. DNA of the CDR3: TGTGCCAGCAGCTTAAAGAGGACAGGCTACGAGCAGTACTTC.

This clone was found a few times. V is TRBV9 and J is TRBJ2-5, with 7 bases aligning to TRBD2. There are 16 residues in the CDR3. Germline CDR1 SGDLS, CDR2 YYNGEE. After removal of 2 bases from V and 3 bases from J, the junction contained 10 bases not matched to a gene. Written as DNA, the CDR3 is TGTGCCAGCAGCGTTTTCACGGGGGGACGAAAAGAGACCCAGTACTTC. It yields the protein CASSVFTGGRKETQYF. Full variable domain (missing parts from reference TRBV9 and TRBJ2-5): DSGVTQTPKHLITATGQRVTLRCSPRSGDLSVYWYQQSLDQGLQFLIQYYNGEERAKGNILERFSAQQFPDLHSELNLSSLELGDSALYFCASSVFTGGRKETQYFGPGTRLLVL.

This clone was seen a few times. The rearrangement links TRBV5-1 to TRBJ2-2, with TRBD1 identical over 7 bases. Germline V CDR1 and CDR2: SGHRS, YFSETQ. The CDR3 runs to 15 residues. V dropped 4 bases and J dropped 6; count of bases not matched to a gene: 9. CDR3 amino acids: CASSLDGQGAGELFF. The CDR3 region has the DNA TGCGCCAGCAGCCTCGATGGGCAGGGGGCCGGGGAGCTGTTTTTT.

The chain employs TRBV30 and TRBJ2-1, with 8 bases lining up with TRBD1. V lost 7 bases, J lost 14 bases, and 10 bases stayed unmatched. The CDR3 loop spans 11 amino acids. The germline CDR1 and CDR2 sequences are GTSNPN and SVGIG (reference sequence). The CDR3 nucleotides read TGTGCCTACCTGACGGACAGGGAGAAGTTCTTC. It encodes CAYLTDREKFF.

This clone was seen only a few times. The chain couples TRBV27 to TRBJ2-3, with 8 bases lining up with TRBD2. Trimming removed 0 bases from V and 2 bases from J; junction bases left unmatched: 7. CDR1 MNHEY and CDR2 SMNVEV come from the germline V gene (reference sequence). The CDR3 is 17 residues long. CDR3 nucleotide sequence: TGTGCCAGCAGTTTATCTTCGCGGGGGGCTACCACAGATACGCAGTATTTT. Amino acids: CASSLSSRGATTDTQYF.

This clone was seen more than once but under ten times. The CDR3 loop reads CASRMEAGGQGSYEQYF. The DNA for the CDR3 is TGTGCCAGCAGAATGGAAGCGGGGGGGCAGGGGTCCTACGAGCAGTACTTC. This rearrangement joins TRBV11-2 to TRBJ2-7; 10 positions match TRBD2. V lost 6 bases to trimming and J lost 1 base; unmatched junction nucleotides: 12. CDR3 length: 17 residues. Germline CDR1 and CDR2: SGHAT and FQNNGV. The full variable domain, in which reference TRBV11-2 and TRBJ2-7 provide the parts outside the CDR3, is EAGVAQSPRYKIIEKRQSVAFWCNPISGHATLYWYQQILGQGPKLLIQFQNNGVVDDSQLPKDRFSAERLKGVDSTLKIQPAKLEDSAVYLCASRMEAGGQGSYEQYFGPGTRLTVT.

The chain employs TRBV7-3 and TRBJ1-2, with D possibly TRBD1 on 5 matching bases. The V and J ends lost 2 bases and 5 bases respectively, with 15 bases between them. The CDR3 contains 15 residues. Germline V CDR1 and CDR2: SGHTA, FQGTGA. As DNA, the CDR3 is TGTGCCAGCAGCTTAGCAGGGTCGGGGGTGTATGGCTACACCTTC. This encodes CASSLAGSGVYGYTF.

The rearrangement uses TRBV4-1 and TRBJ2-3; 8 nucleotides line up with TRBD1. V shed 3 bases, J shed 6 bases, and the junction held 8 bases outside the gene matches. The CDR3 is 15 residues long. Germline V gives CDR1 MGHRA, CDR2 YSYEKL. The CDR3 here is CASSHWTGQSDTQYF. The CDR3 bases are TGCGCCAGCAGCCATTGGACAGGGCAGTCTGATACGCAGTATTTT.

This chain connects TRBV27 to TRBJ1-4, with D maybe TRBD1 (6 bases). Germline V gene lookup returns CDR1 MNHEY and CDR2 SMNVEV (reference sequence). The CDR3 runs to 12 residues. V lost 8 bases, J lost 8 bases, and 12 bases lay in between. The CDR3 is CASRGAREKLFF. The CDR3 coding sequence is TGTGCCAGCCGGGGGGCACGAGAAAAACTGTTTTTT.

This clone came up a few times. Sequence at one end of the junction differs from germline and may be a read error. The chain carries TRBV14 and TRBJ1-2; D is possibly TRBD1 (6 bases). CDR3 length equals 12 residues. Germline values: CDR1 SGHDN, CDR2 FVKESK. CDR3 region: CASSQNPTGVSF. The DNA for the CDR3 is TGTGCCAGCAGCCAAAACCCGACAGGTGTGAGCTTC.